These 7 T cell receptor beta chains were all obtained from the same sample, sequenced in a study of blood T cells in healthy people across ages. The use of a sample-barcoded 5' primer and a J-beta primer mix characterized a second PCR of about 7 to 12 cycles. TCRdb ran MiXCR on the 5' RACE reads and lists one entry per CDR3 protein. The sample records fewer than 900,000 distinct CDR3 sequences, under 40% being singletons. Sequencing was carried out using blood. All receptors come from a man aged 18 to 30 in good health.

The chain links TRBV12-3 or TRBV12-4 to TRBJ1-1, with D unclear. This CDR3 is 13 amino acids long. V was cut by 7 bases and J by 3 bases, with 12 bases left in between. The CDR3 spells CASIRTGDTEAFF. In DNA, the CDR3 is TGTGCCAGCATTCGGACCGGGGACACTGAAGCTTTCTTT.

This clonotype was picked up a small number of times. The chain combines TRBV3-1 with TRBJ2-3; TRBD2 matches at 15 bases. The germline V gene has CDR1 LGHDT and CDR2 YNNKEL (reference sequence). The CDR3 is 18 residues long. The trim removed 4 bases at V and 1 base at J, leaving 6 bases unmatched. DNA of the CDR3: TGTGCCAGCAGCCGTGGACTAGCGGGGGGGCCGGGCACAGATACGCAGTATTTT. Its translation is CASSRGLAGGPGTDTQYF.

V gene TRBV28 combines with J gene TRBJ1-3, with D unresolved. This CDR3 is built from 15 residues. CDR1 MDHEN and CDR2 SYDVKM come from the germline V gene. V gave up 3 bases and J gave up 2 bases, with 11 bases separating them. CDR3 protein: CASSLSRATGNTIYF. The CDR3 DNA reads TGTGCCAGCAGTTTGAGCCGGGCAACTGGAAACACCATATATTTT.

This clonotype has just a few counts. DNA for the CDR3: TGTGCCAGCAGTCCCTTAAGGACTAGCGGGGGGGCCAGGAATACGCAGTATTTT. Protein: CASSPLRTSGGARNTQYF. This chain joins TRBV12-3 or TRBV12-4 and TRBJ2-3; TRBD2 aligns across 15 bases. V lost 5 bases, J lost 7 bases, and 13 bases stayed unmatched. There are 18 residues in the CDR3.

This clonotype appeared a few times. This chain connects TRBV20-1 to TRBJ2-7; 8 nucleotides agree with TRBD1. Judging by the DNA end, TRBJ2-4 fits better; the J call may be wrong. Germline values: CDR1 DFQATT, CDR2 SNEGSKA (reference sequence). The CDR3 is made up of 12 amino acids. CDR3 nucleotide sequence: TGCAGTGCTTCCCAGGGGGCATACATTCAGTACTTC. Translated, it gives CSASQGAYIQYF.

This clonotype was counted only a few times. V is TRBV20-1 and J is TRBJ1-2; no clear D gene. V was shortened by 5 bases and J by 6 bases, with 13 bases between the two germline ends. Per germline, CDR1 DFQATT and CDR2 SNEGSKA (reference sequence). There are 12 residues in the CDR3. CDR3 region: CSAPQSADGYTF. The CDR3 DNA is TGCAGTGCTCCTCAGTCCGCTGATGGCTACACCTTC.

A single count supports this clonotype. CDR3 region: CASSEQGTGTGELFF. In DNA, the CDR3 is TGTGCCAGCAGCGAACAAGGGACGGGCACCGGGGAGCTGTTTTTT. The V and J genes are TRBV2 and TRBJ2-2; D might be TRBD1 or TRBD2, each matching 5 bases. There are 15 residues in the CDR3. The germline V and J ends were trimmed by 6 bases and 4 bases, with 15 bases remaining between them. Germline CDR1 SNHLY, CDR2 FYNNEI. Complete variable domain (other parts from reference TRBV2 and TRBJ2-2): EPEVTQTPSHQVTQMGQEVILRCVPISNHLYFYWYRQILGQKVEFLVSFYNNEISEKSEIFDDQFSVERPDGSNFTLKIRSTKLEDSAMYFCASSEQGTGTGELFFGEGSRLTVL.